This T cell receptor (beta chain) was captured by sequencing in a study of PD-L1 blockade in urothelial cancer. Looking at the study overall: Patients had undergone 0 to 3 prior chemotherapy regimens.

Each patient gave between 1 and 8 samples of peripheral blood mononuclear cells, which were collected pretreatment and during treatment. Clones were read by immunoSEQ multiplex PCR, and TCRdb kept only the in-frame ones, dropping some. This sample has 25,000 to 30,000 clones, with about 87% found just once. The starting material was PBMCs, obtained around atezolizumab (anti-PD-L1) treatment. This receptor was identified in a man aged 45-60 years with urothelial cancer.

CDR3 protein: CASGRTGVGNTEAFF. DNA for the CDR3: TGTGCTAGTGGTCGGACAGGGGTAGGGAACACTGAAGCTTTCTTT. The rearrangement uses TRBV12-5 and TRBJ1-1, with 9 positions matching TRBD1. Trimming took 5 bases from V and 1 from J; bases not matched to a gene: 5. This CDR3 spans 15 amino acids. Germline V gene data show CDR1 as LGHNT and CDR2 as FRNRAP.